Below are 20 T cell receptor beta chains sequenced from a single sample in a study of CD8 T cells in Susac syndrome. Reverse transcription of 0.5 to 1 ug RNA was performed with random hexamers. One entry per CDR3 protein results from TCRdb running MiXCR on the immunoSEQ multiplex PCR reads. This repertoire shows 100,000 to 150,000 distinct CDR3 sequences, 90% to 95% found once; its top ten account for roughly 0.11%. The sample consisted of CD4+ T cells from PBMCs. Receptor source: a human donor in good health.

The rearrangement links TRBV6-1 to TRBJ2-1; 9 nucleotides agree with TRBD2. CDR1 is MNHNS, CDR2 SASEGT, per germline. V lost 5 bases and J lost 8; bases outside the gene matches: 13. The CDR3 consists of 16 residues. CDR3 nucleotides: TGTGCCAGCAGTCTCGGGGCGGGAGGGCCGGAGGATGAGCAGTTCTTC. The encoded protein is CASSLGAGGPEDEQFF.

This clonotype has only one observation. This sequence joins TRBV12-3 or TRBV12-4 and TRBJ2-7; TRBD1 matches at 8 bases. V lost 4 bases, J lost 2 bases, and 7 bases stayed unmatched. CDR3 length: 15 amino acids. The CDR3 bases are TGTGCCAGCAGTTCGACCGGGACAGGAGCCTACGAGCAGTACTTC. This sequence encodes CASSSTGTGAYEQYF.

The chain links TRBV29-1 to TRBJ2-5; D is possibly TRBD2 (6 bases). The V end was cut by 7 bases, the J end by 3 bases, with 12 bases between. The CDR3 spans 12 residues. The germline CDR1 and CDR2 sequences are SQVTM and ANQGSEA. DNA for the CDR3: TGCAGCGCCTTTGGCGGGAAAGAGACCCAGTACTTC. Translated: CSAFGGKETQYF.

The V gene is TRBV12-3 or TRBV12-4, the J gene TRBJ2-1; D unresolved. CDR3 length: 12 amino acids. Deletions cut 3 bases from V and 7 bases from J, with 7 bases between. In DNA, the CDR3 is TGTGCCAGCAGTTTGGTTAGTAATGAGCAGTTCTTC. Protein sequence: CASSLVSNEQFF.

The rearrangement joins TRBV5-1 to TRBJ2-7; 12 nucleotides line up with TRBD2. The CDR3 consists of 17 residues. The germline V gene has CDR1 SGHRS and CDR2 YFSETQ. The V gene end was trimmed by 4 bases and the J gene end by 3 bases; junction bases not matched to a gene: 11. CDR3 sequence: CASSANPGLAGGYEQYF. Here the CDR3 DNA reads TGCGCCAGCAGCGCAAATCCGGGACTAGCGGGCGGCTACGAGCAGTACTTC.

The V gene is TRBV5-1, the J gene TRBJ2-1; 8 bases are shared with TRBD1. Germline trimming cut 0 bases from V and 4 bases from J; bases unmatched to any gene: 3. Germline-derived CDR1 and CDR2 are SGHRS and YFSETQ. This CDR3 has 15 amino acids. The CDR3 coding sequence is TGCGCCAGCAGCTTGGGGACAGGGATATACAATGAGCAGTTCTTC. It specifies CASSLGTGIYNEQFF.

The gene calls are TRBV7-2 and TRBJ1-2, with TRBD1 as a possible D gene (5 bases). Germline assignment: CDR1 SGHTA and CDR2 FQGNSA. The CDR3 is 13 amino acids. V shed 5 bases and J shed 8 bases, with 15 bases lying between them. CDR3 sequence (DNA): TGTGCCAGCAGCCAGGGCGGTGGGCCCGGCTACACCTTC. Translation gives CASSQGGGPGYTF.

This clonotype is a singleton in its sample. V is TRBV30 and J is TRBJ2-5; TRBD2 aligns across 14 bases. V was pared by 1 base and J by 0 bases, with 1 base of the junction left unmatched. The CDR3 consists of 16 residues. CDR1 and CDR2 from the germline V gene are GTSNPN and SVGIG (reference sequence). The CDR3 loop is CAWSGLAGGYQETQYF. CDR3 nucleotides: TGTGCCTGGAGTGGACTAGCGGGAGGGTACCAAGAGACCCAGTACTTC.

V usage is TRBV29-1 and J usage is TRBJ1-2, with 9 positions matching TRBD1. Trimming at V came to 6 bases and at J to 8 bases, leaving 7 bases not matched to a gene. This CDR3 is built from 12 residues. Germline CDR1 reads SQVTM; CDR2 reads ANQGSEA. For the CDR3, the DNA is TGCAGCGTAACAGGGGGCCGGGAGGGCTACACCTTC. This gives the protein CSVTGGREGYTF.

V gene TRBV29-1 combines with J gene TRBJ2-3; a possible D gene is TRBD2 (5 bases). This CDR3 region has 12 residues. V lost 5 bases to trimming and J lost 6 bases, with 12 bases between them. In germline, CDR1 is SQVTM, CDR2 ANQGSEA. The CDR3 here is CSVRGLPDTQYF. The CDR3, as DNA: TGCAGCGTTCGTGGACTCCCTGATACGCAGTATTTT.

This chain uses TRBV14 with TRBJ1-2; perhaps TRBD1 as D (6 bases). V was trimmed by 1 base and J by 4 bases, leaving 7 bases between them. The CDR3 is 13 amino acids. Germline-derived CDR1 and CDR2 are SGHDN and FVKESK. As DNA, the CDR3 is TGTGCCAGCAGCCAAGGACAGGTCTATGGCTACACCTTC. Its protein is CASSQGQVYGYTF.

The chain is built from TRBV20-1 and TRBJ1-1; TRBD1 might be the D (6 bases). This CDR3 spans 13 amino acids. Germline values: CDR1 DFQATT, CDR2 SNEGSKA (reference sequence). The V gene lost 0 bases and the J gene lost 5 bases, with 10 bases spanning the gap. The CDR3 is CSAREYRVTEAFF. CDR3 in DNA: TGCAGTGCTAGAGAGTACAGGGTGACTGAAGCTTTCTTT.

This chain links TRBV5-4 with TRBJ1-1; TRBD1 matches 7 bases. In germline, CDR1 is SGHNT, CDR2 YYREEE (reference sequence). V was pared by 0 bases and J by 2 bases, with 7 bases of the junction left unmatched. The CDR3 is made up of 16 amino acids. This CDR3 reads CASSLGPTGLNTEAFF. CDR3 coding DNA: TGTGCCAGCAGCTTGGGCCCGACAGGGCTAAACACTGAAGCTTTCTTT.

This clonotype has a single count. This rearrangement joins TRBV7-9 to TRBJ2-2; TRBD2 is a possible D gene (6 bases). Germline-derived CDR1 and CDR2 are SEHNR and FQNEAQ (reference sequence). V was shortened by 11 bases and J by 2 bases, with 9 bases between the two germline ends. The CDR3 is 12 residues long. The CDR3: CAGGSNTGELFF. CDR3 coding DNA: TGTGCCGGGGGGAGCAACACCGGGGAGCTGTTTTTT.

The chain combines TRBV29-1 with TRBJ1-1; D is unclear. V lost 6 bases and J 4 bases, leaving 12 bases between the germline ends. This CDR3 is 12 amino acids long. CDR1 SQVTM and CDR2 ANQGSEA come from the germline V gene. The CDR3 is CSVHFVTTEAFF. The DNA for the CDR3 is TGCAGCGTACACTTTGTTACCACTGAAGCTTTCTTT.

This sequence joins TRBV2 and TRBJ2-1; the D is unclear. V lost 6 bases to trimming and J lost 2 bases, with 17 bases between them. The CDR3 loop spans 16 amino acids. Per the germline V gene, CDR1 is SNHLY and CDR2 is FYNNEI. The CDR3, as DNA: TGTGCCAGCAGCTCCTTTTCAGGAGCCGCCTACAATGAGCAGTTCTTC. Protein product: CASSSFSGAAYNEQFF.

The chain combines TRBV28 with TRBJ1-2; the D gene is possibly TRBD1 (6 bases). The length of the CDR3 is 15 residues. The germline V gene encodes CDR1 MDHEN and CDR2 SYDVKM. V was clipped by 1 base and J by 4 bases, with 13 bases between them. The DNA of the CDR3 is TGTGCCAGCAGTTTATCTCCCGGGACAACCTATGGCTACACCTTC. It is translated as CASSLSPGTTYGYTF.

The CDR3 DNA sequence: TGTGCCAGCAGTGGAACGGGGTCGGGCGGGGAGCTGTTTTTT. This translates into CASSGTGSGGELFF. This sequence joins TRBV27 and TRBJ2-2, with D tentatively TRBD2 (5 bases). V was cut by 5 bases and J by 7 bases, with 14 bases left in between. The CDR3 spans 14 residues. In germline, CDR1 is MNHEY, CDR2 SMNVEV (reference sequence).

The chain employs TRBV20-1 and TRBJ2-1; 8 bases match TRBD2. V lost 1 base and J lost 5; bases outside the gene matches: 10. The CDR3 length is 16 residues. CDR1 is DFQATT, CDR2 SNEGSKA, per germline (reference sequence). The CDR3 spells CSARALGRGADNEQFF. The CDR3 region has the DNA TGCAGTGCTAGAGCCCTGGGGCGGGGGGCAGACAATGAGCAGTTCTTC.

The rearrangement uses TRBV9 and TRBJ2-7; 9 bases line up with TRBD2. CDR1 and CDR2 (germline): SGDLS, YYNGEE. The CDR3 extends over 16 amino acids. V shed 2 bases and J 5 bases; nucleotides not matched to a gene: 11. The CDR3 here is CASSVLPGLASNEQYF. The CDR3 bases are TGTGCCAGCAGCGTTCTACCGGGACTAGCATCGAACGAGCAGTACTTC.